This T cell receptor (beta chain) was captured in a study of OX40 agonist ivuxolimab in advanced cancers. Study overall: Mean age approximately 55 years, range about 23 to 80; 82.7% male. Study observations and caveats: A proportion of nonresponders additionally exhibited low normalized T-cell clonal expansion.

V lost 1 base to trimming and J lost 10 bases, with 10 bases between them. Germline-derived CDR1 and CDR2 are SGHTA and FQGTGA. The CDR3 extends over 13 amino acids. Sequenced by immunoSEQ multiplex PCR; TCRdb stores in-frame clones only, minus some. The table records approximately 58,000 clones, approximately 90% of them present only once. On this clone: Antigen specificity is unknown.

The chain recombines TRBV7-3 with TRBJ2-2; D gene ambiguous. The sequence came from an adult with an advanced solid tumor such as melanoma, head and neck, liver or kidney cancer. The specimen was CD4+ or CD8+ T cells sorted from blood, collected in a trial of the OX40 agonist ivuxolimab. This CDR3 is CASSLSSAEELFF. CDR3 sequence (DNA): TGTGCCAGCAGCTTAAGTAGTGCCGAGGAGCTGTTTTTT. The whole variable domain, filled in from reference TRBV7-3 and TRBJ2-2, reads GAGVSQTPSNKVTEKGKYVELRCDPISGHTALYWYRQSLGQGPEFLIYFQGTGAADDSGLPNDRFFAVRPEGSVSTLKIQRTERGDSAVYLCASSLSSAEELFFGEGSRLTVL.